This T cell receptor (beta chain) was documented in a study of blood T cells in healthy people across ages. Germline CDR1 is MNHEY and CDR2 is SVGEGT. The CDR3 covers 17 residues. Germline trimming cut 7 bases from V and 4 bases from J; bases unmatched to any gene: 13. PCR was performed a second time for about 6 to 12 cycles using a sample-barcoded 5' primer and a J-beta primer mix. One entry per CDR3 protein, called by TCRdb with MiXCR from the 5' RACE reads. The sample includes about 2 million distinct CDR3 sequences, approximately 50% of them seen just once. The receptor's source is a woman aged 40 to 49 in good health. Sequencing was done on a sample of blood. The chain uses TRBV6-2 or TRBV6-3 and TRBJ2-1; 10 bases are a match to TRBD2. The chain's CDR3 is CASIQGRIAGGYNEQFF. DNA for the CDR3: TGTGCCAGCATCCAGGGGAGAATAGCGGGGGGATACAATGAGCAGTTCTTC.